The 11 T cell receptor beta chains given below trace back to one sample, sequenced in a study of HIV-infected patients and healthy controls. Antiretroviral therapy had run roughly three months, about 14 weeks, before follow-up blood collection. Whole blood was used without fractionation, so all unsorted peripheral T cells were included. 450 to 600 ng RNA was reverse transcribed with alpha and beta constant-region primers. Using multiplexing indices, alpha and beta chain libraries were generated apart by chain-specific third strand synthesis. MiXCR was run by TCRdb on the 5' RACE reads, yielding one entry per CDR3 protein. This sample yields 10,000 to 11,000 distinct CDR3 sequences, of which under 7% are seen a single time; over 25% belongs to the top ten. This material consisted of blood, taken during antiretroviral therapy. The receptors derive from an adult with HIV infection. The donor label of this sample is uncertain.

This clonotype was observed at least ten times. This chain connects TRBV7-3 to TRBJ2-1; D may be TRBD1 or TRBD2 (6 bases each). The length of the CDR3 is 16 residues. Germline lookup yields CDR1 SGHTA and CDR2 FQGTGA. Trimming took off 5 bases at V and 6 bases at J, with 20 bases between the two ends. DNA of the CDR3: TGTGCCAGCAGCAATAGGGGGGACTTGGGGACCAATGAGCAGTTCTTC. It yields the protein CASSNRGDLGTNEQFF.

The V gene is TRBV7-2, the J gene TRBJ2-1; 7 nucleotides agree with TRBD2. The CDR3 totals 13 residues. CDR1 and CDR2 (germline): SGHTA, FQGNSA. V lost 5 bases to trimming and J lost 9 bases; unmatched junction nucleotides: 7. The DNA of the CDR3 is TGTGCCAGCAGCCCCGGGGGACTAAGTGAGCAGTTCTTC. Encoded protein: CASSPGGLSEQFF.

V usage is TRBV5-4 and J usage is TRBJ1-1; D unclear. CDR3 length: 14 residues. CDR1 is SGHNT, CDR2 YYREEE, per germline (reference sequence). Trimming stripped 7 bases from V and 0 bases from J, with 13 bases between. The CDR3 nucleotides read TGTGCCAGCGCTAAATCCCAGATGAACACTGAAGCTTTCTTT. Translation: CASAKSQMNTEAFF.

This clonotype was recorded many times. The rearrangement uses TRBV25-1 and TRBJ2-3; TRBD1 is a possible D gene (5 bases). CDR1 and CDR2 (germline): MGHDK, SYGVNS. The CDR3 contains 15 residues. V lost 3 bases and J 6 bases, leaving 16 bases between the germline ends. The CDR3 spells CASSDNIRGADTQYF. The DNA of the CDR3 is TGTGCCAGCAGTGATAATATACGTGGGGCTGATACGCAGTATTTT.

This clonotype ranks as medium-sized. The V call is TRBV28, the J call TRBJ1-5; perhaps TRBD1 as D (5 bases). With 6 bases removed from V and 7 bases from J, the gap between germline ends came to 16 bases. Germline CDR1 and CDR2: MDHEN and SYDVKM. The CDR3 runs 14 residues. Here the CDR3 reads CASRAPGSRQPQHF. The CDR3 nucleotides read TGTGCCAGCAGGGCCCCAGGGTCACGACAGCCCCAGCATTTT. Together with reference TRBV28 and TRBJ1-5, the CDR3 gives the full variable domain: DVKVTQSSRYLVKRTGEKVFLECVQDMDHENMFWYRQDPGLGLRLIYFSYDVKMKEKGDIPEGYSVSREKKERFSLILESASTNQTSMYLCASRAPGSRQPQHFGDGTRLSIL.

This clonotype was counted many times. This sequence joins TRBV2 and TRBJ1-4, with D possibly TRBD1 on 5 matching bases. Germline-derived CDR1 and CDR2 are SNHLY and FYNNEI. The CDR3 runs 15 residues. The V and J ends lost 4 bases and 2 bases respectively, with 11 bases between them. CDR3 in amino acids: CASSARGRTNEKLFF. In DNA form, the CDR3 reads TGTGCCAGCAGTGCGAGGGGACGGACTAATGAAAAACTGTTTTTT.

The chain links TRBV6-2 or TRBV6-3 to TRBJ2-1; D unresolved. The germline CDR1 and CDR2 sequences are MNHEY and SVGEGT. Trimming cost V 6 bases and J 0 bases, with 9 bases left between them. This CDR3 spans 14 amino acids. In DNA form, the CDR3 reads TGTGCCAGCAGGGGCCAGAGCTCCTACAATGAGCAGTTCTTC. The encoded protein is CASRGQSSYNEQFF.

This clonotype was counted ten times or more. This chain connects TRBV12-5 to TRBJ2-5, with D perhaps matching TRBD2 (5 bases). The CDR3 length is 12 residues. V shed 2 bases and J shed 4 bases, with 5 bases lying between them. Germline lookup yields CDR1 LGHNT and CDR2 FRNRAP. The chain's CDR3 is CASGLSGETQYF. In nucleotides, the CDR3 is TGTGCTAGTGGTTTGAGCGGAGAGACCCAGTACTTC.

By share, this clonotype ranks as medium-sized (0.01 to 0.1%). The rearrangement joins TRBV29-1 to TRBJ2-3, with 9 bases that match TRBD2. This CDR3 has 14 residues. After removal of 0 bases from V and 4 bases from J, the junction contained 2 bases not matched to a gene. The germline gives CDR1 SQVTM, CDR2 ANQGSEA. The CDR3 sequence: CSVEDSGRPDTQYF. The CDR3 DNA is TGCAGCGTTGAAGATAGCGGGAGACCAGATACGCAGTATTTT.

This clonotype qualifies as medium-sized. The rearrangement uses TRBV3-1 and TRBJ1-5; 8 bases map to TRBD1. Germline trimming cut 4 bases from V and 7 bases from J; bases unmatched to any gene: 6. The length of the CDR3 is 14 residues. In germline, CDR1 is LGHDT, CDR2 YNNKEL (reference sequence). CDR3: CASSLGQGEQPQHF. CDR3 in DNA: TGTGCCAGCAGCCTCGGACAGGGTGAGCAGCCCCAGCATTTT.

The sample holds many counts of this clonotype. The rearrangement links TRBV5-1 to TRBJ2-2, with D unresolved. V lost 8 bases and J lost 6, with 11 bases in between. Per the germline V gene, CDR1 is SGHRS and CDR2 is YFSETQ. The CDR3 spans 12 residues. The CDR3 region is CASRIVAGELFF. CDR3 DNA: TGCGCCAGTCGAATTGTCGCCGGGGAGCTGTTTTTT.